Below, 16 T cell receptor beta chains from the same sample are listed, as sequenced in a study of blood T cell repertoires in COVID-19. Clones were sequenced by immunoSEQ multiplex PCR, and TCRdb holds only the in-frame ones, with some missing. This table holds approximately 74,000 clones, 65% to 85% found once. The sequenced material came from peripheral blood. Every receptor here comes from a man aged 60-69 years with acute or convalescent COVID-19.

This chain links TRBV2 with TRBJ1-4, with a weak D call TRBD1 (5 bases). V lost 8 bases and J 0 bases, leaving 10 bases between the germline ends. CDR3 length: 14 amino acids. Germline loops: CDR1 SNHLY, CDR2 FYNNEI. The CDR3 coding sequence is TGTGCCAGCCACAGGCCGACAACTAATGAAAAACTGTTTTTT. It translates to CASHRPTTNEKLFF.

The CDR3 coding sequence is TGTGCCAGCAGTGATCGACAGGGACGCCAGCCCCAGCATTTT. Its protein product is CASSDRQGRQPQHF. The gene calls are TRBV2 and TRBJ1-5; TRBD1 agrees at 7 bases. Germline V lookup: CDR1 SNHLY, CDR2 FYNNEI. The CDR3 covers 14 residues. Germline trimming cut 3 bases from V and 7 bases from J; bases unmatched to any gene: 6.

The chain joins TRBV5-8 to TRBJ1-5, with TRBD1 matching over 9 bases. The CDR3 is 14 amino acids. Germline trimming cut 4 bases from V and 7 bases from J; bases unmatched to any gene: 6. Germline V lookup: CDR1 SGHTS, CDR2 YDEGEE. In nucleotides, the CDR3 is TGTGCCAGCAGCCGTGGGACAGGGTTGCAGCCCCAGCATTTT. Protein product: CASSRGTGLQPQHF.

The chain employs TRBV19 and TRBJ2-5; maybe TRBD1 (5 bases). The CDR3 runs 12 residues. V was shortened by 2 bases and J by 4 bases, with 5 bases between the two germline ends. Germline lookup yields CDR1 LNHDA and CDR2 SQIVND (reference sequence). The CDR3 DNA is TGTGCCAGTAGTATAACAGGAGAGACCCAGTACTTC. It specifies CASSITGETQYF.

This chain connects TRBV5-4 to TRBJ1-1, with D uncertain. V shed 4 bases and J shed 0 bases, with 7 bases lying between them. Per germline, CDR1 SGHNT and CDR2 YYREEE (reference sequence). The CDR3 has 13 amino acids. As DNA, the CDR3 is TGTGCCAGCAGCCTCAACATGAACACTGAAGCTTTCTTT. It yields the protein CASSLNMNTEAFF.

The chain employs TRBV7-3 and TRBJ2-3; D might be TRBD2 (5 bases). V lost 4 bases, J lost 3 bases, and 8 bases lay in between. This CDR3 region has 13 residues. Germline-derived CDR1 and CDR2 are SGHTA and FQGTGA. The CDR3: CASSSTRTDTQYF. DNA of the CDR3: TGTGCCAGCAGCTCTACTAGGACAGATACGCAGTATTTT.

This clone has just a few counts. This chain joins TRBV7-2 and TRBJ1-4; D might be TRBD1 (5 bases). Germline loops: CDR1 SGHTA, CDR2 FQGNSA. Trimming stripped 8 bases from V and 0 bases from J, with 13 bases between. This CDR3 has 15 amino acids. The CDR3 protein is CASSGQGSTNEKLFF. CDR3 coding DNA: TGTGCCAGCTCCGGTCAGGGCTCAACTAATGAAAAACTGTTTTTT.

The J gene is TRBJ1-2, the V gene TRBV2; 8 bases are shared with TRBD1. Germline CDR1 and CDR2: SNHLY and FYNNEI. V trimming: 6 bases; J trimming: 5 bases; junction bases outside the gene matches: 11. The CDR3 spans 15 residues. The CDR3 DNA reads TGTGCCAGCAGGGTAAATACGGACAGGGAGTATGGCTACACCTTC. Its translation: CASRVNTDREYGYTF.

This sequence joins TRBV6-5 and TRBJ1-2; 7 positions agree with TRBD1. Germline V lookup: CDR1 MNHEY, CDR2 SVGAGI. Losses at the gene ends were 3 bases for V and 4 bases for J; bases not matched to a gene: 8. This CDR3 spans 15 amino acids. CDR3 nucleotide sequence: TGTGCCAGCAGTTATGAGGCAGGGGGTACCTATGGCTACACCTTC. Protein: CASSYEAGGTYGYTF.

This clone was picked up a small number of times. The gene calls are TRBV5-8 and TRBJ1-4, with TRBD1 matching over 7 bases. The V segment lost 4 bases and the J segment 8 bases; nucleotides outside the gene matches: 2. The CDR3 extends over 12 amino acids. Germline V gene data show CDR1 as SGHTS and CDR2 as YDEGEE. CDR3 loop: CASSPQGEKLFF. The CDR3 bases are TGTGCCAGCAGCCCACAGGGGGAAAAACTGTTTTTT.

The chain couples TRBV6-2 or TRBV6-3 to TRBJ2-1; TRBD1 might be the D (6 bases). V gave up 2 bases and J gave up 3 bases, with 8 bases separating them. Germline V gene lookup returns CDR1 MNHEY and CDR2 SVGEGT. CDR3 length equals 14 residues. CDR3 sequence: CASSYLDSYNEQFF. CDR3 coding DNA: TGTGCCAGCAGTTACCTGGACAGCTACAATGAGCAGTTCTTC.

The gene calls are TRBV24-1 and TRBJ1-2; TRBD1 is a possible D gene (5 bases). Germline V CDR1 and CDR2: KGHDR, SFDVKD. This CDR3 region has 12 residues. With 6 bases removed from V and 4 bases from J, the gap between germline ends came to 8 bases. CDR3 sequence reads: CATSRDSYGYTF. Here the CDR3 DNA reads TGTGCCACCAGTCGGGACTCCTATGGCTACACCTTC.

V and J are TRBV11-3 and TRBJ2-1; TRBD1 matches 8 bases. Germline assignment: CDR1 SGHNT and CDR2 YENEEA. The J segment lost 7 bases and the V segment lost 5 bases, leaving 7 bases of the junction unmatched. The CDR3 runs 14 residues. CDR3 sequence: CASSRNTGGNEQFF. CDR3 bases: TGTGCCAGCAGCCGAAACACAGGGGGGAATGAGCAGTTCTTC.

This chain uses TRBV28 with TRBJ2-2; no clear D gene. This CDR3 is 14 amino acids long. Per the germline V gene, CDR1 is MDHEN and CDR2 is SYDVKM. Trimming took off 6 bases at V and 1 base at J, with 9 bases between the two ends. The CDR3 region has the DNA TGTGCCAGCAGACGTACTGGGAACACCGGGGAGCTGTTTTTT. Translated: CASRRTGNTGELFF.

This clone was recorded only once. The V gene is TRBV18, the J gene TRBJ2-7; D remains unclear. V was cut by 4 bases and J by 2 bases, with 15 bases left in between. CDR1 is KGHSH and CDR2 is LQKENI in the germline V gene. The CDR3 totals 15 residues. The CDR3 DNA reads TGTGCCAGCTCACTGATTACGGGTCTCCCCTACGAGCAGTACTTC. Its protein is CASSLITGLPYEQYF.

The chain has TRBV6-2 or TRBV6-3 and TRBJ2-1; D is unclear. With 5 bases removed from V and 0 bases from J, the gap between germline ends came to 8 bases. The CDR3 is made up of 14 amino acids. Germline CDR1 is MNHEY and CDR2 is SVGEGT. This CDR3 reads CASSGTSSYNEQFF. In DNA, the CDR3 is TGTGCCAGCAGTGGTACGAGCTCCTACAATGAGCAGTTCTTC.